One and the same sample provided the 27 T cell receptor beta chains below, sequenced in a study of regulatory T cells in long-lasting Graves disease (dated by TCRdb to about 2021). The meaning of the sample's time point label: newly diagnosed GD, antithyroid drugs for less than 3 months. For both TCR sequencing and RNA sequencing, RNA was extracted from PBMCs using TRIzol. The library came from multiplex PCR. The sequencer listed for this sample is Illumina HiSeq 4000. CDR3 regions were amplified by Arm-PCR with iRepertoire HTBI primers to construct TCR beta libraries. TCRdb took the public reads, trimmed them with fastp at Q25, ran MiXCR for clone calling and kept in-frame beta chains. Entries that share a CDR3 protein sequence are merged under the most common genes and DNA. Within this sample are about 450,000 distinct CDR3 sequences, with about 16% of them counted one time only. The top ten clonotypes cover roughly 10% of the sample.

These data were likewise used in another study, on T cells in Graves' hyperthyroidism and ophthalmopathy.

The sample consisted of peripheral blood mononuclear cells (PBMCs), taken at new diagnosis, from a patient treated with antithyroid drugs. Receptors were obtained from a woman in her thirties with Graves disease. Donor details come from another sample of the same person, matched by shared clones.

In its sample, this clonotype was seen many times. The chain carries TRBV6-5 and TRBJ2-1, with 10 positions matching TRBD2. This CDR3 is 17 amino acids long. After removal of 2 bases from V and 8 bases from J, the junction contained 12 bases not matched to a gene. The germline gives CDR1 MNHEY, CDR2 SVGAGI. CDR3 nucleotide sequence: TGTGCCAGCAGTTACAACGAAGCGGGAGGGGCATTGGATGAGCAGTTCTTC. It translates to CASSYNEAGGALDEQFF.

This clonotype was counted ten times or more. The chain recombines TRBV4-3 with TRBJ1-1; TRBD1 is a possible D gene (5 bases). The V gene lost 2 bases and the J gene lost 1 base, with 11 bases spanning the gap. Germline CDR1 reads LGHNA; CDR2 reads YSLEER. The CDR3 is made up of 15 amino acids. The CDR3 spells CASSQRLTGNTEAFF. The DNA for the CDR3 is TGCGCCAGCAGCCAAAGACTAACAGGGAACACTGAAGCTTTCTTT.

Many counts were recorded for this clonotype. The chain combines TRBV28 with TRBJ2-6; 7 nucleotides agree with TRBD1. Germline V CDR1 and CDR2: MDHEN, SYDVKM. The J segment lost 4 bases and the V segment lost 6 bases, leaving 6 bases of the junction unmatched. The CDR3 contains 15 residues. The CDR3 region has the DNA TGTGCCAGCAGCAGACAGGGTTCCGGGGCCAACGTCCTGACTTTC. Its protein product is CASSRQGSGANVLTF.

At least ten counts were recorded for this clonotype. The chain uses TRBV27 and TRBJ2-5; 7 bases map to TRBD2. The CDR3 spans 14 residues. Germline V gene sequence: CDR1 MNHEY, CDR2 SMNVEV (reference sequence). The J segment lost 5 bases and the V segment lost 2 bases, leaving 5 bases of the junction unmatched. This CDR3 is CASSLMAGAETQYF. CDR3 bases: TGTGCCAGCAGTTTAATGGCGGGAGCGGAGACCCAGTACTTC.

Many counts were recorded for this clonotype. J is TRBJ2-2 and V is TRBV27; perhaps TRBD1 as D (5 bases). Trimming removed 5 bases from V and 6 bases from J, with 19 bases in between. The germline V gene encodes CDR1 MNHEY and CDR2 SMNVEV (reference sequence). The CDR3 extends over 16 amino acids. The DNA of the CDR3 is TGTGCCAGCAGTACCACCGGACACCTAGGCCCCGGGGAGCTGTTTTTT. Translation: CASSTTGHLGPGELFF.

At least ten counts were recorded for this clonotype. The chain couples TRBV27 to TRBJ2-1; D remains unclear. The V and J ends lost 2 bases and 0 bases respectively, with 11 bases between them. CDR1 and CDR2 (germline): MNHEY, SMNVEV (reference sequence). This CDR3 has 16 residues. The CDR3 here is CASSLKWARSYNEQFF. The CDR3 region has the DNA TGTGCCAGCAGTTTAAAATGGGCCCGCTCCTACAATGAGCAGTTCTTC.

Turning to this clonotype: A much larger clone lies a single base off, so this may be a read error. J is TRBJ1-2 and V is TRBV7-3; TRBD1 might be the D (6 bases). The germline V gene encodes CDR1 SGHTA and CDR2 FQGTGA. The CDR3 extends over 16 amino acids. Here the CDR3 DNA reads TGTGCCAGCAGCTTAAACCCTCAGGACAGCGGTCTTGGCTCCACCTTC. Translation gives CASSLNPQDSGLGSTF.

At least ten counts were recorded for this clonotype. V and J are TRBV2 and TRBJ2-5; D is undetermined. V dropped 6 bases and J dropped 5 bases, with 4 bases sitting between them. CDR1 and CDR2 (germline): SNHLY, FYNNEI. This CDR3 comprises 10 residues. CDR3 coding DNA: TGTGCCAGCAGAGCGGAGACCCAGTACTTC. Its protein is CASRAETQYF.

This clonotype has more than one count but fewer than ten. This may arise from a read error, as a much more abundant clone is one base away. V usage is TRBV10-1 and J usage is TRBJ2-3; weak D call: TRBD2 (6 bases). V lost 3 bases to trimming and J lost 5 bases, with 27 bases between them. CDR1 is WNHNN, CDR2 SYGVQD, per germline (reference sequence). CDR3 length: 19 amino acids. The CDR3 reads CASSDSQLVGGPPVDTQYF. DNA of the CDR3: TGCGCCAGCAGTGATTCCCAACTAGTGGGAGGACCTCCTGTAGATACGCAGTATTTT.

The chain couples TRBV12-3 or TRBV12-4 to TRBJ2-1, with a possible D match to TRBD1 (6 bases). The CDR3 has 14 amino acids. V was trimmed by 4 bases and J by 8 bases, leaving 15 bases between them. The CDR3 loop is CASSSLGGRDEQFF. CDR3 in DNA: TGTGCCAGCAGTTCCCTAGGGGGTCGCGATGAGCAGTTCTTC.

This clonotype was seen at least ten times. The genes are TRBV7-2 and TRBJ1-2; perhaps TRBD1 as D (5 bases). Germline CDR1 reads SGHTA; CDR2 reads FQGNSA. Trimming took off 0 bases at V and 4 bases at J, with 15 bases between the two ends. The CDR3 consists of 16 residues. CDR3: CASSLAGRAGGYGYTF. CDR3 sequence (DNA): TGTGCCAGCAGCTTAGCGGGGAGGGCTGGGGGCTATGGCTACACCTTC.

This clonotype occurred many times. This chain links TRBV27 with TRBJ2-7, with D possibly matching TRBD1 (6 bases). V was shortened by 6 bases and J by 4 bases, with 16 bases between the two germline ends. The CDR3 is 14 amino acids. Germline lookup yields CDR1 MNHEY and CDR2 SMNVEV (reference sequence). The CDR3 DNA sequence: TGTGCCAGCAGCCCCGACAGGCGGATGTACGAGCAGTACTTC. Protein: CASSPDRRMYEQYF.

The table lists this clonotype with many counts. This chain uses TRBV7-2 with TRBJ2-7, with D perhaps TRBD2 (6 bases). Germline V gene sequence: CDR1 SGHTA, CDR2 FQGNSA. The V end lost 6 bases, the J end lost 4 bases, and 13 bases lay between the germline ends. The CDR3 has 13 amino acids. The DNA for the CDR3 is TGTGCCAGCAGAGACGGTGGGGGGTACGAGCAGTACTTC. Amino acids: CASRDGGGYEQYF.

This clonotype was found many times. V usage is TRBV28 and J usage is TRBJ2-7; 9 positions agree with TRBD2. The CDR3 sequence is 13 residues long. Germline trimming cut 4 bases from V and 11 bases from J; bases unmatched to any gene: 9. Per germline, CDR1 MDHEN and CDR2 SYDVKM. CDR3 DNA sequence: TGTGCCAGCAGTTCTAGCGGGACGGGGGGGGAGTACTTC. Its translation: CASSSSGTGGEYF.

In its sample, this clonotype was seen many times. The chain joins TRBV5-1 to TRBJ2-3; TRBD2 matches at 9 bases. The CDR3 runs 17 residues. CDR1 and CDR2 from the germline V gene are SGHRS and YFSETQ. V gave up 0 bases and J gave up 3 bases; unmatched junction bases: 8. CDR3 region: CASSLEISGRLTDTQYF. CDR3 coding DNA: TGCGCCAGCAGCTTGGAGATTAGCGGGAGATTGACAGATACGCAGTATTTT.

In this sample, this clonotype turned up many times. The CDR3: CATKLGGNEQFF. The CDR3 DNA reads as TGTGCCACTAAACTCGGGGGAAATGAGCAGTTCTTC. The V and J genes are TRBV6-1 and TRBJ2-1; tentatively, D is TRBD2 (6 bases). V lost 10 bases to trimming and J lost 7 bases, with 14 bases between them. Germline V lookup: CDR1 MNHNS, CDR2 SASEGT. The CDR3 has 12 amino acids.

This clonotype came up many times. CDR3 nucleotides: TGTGCCTGGAGCGTATCGACAGGTATCCAGTTCTTC. It specifies CAWSVSTGIQFF. The chain couples TRBV30 to TRBJ2-1, with D possibly matching TRBD1 (6 bases). Germline CDR1 and CDR2: GTSNPN and SVGIG (reference sequence). Trimming shortened V by 3 bases and J by 13 bases, and 16 bases separated the two germline ends. This CDR3 has 12 residues.

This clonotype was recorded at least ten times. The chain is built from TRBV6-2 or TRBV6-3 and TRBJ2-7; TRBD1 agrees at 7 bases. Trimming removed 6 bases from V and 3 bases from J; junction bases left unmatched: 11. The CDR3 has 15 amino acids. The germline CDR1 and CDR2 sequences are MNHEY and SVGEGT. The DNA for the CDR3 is TGTGCCAGCAGCCGGGGACAGCAGGGGATCTACGAGCAGTACTTC. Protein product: CASSRGQQGIYEQYF.

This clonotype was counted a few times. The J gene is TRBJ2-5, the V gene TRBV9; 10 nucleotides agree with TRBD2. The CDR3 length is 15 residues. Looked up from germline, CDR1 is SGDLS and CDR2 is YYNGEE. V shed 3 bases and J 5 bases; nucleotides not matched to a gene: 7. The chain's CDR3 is CASSAIAGGLETQYF. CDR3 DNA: TGTGCCAGCAGCGCGATAGCGGGAGGTCTGGAGACCCAGTACTTC.

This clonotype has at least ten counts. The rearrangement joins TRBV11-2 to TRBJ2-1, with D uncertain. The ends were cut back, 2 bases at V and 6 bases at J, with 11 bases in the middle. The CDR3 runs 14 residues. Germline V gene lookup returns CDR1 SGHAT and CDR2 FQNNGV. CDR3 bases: TGTGCCAGCAGCTTATTCGCGCCGATCAATGAGCAGTTCTTC. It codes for CASSLFAPINEQFF.

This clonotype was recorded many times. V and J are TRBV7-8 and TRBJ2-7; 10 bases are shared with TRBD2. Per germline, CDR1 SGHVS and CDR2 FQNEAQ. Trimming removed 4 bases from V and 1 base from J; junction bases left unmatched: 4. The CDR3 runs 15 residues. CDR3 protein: CASSSWTSGSYEQYF. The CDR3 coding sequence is TGTGCCAGCAGCTCGTGGACTAGCGGATCCTACGAGCAGTACTTC.

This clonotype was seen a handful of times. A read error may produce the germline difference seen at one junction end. The CDR3, as DNA: TGTGCCAGCAGTTTGCGCAGGAGACGGGATTACGAGCGGTACTTC. The encoded protein is CASSLRRRRDYERYF. The chain has TRBV27 and TRBJ2-7; possible D gene TRBD2, 5 bases. CDR1 is MNHEY, CDR2 SMNVEV, per germline (reference sequence). This CDR3 is built from 15 residues.

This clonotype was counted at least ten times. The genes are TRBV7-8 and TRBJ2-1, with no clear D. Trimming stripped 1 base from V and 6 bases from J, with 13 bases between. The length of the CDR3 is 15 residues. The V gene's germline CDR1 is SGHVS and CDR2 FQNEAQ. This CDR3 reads CASSLEGLSINEQFF. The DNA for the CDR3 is TGTGCCAGCAGCTTAGAGGGATTATCTATCAATGAGCAGTTCTTC.

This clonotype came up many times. The chain's CDR3 is CASSLQGGVLNQPQHF. CDR3 bases: TGTGCCAGCTCACTACAGGGTGGTGTTCTGAATCAGCCCCAGCATTTT. The V call is TRBV18, the J call TRBJ1-5; D is perhaps TRBD1 (6 bases). Germline V lookup: CDR1 KGHSH, CDR2 LQKENI. CDR3 size: 16 residues. The V gene lost 4 bases and the J gene lost 4 bases, with 17 bases spanning the gap.

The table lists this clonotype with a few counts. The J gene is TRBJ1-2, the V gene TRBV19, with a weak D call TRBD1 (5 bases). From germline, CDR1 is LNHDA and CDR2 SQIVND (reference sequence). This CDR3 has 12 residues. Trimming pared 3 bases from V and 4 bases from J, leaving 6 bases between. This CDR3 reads CASSMGRYGYTF. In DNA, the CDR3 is TGTGCCAGTAGTATGGGGCGCTATGGCTACACCTTC.

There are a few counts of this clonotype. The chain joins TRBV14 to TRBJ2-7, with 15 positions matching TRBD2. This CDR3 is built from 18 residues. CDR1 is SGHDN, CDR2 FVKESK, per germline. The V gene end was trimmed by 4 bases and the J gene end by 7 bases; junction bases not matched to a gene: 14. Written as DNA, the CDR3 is TGTGCCAGCAGCCGGTCCGGCCGGACTAGCGGGAGGGCCCATGAGCAGTACTTC. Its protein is CASSRSGRTSGRAHEQYF.

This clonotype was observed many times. The CDR3 spells CATQGGDTEAFF. The CDR3 DNA is TGTGCCACCCAGGGGGGGGACACTGAAGCTTTCTTT. The chain recombines TRBV2 with TRBJ1-1; 7 nucleotides align to TRBD1. The J segment lost 3 bases and the V segment lost 10 bases, leaving 5 bases of the junction unmatched. In germline, CDR1 is SNHLY, CDR2 FYNNEI. The CDR3 sequence is 12 residues long.